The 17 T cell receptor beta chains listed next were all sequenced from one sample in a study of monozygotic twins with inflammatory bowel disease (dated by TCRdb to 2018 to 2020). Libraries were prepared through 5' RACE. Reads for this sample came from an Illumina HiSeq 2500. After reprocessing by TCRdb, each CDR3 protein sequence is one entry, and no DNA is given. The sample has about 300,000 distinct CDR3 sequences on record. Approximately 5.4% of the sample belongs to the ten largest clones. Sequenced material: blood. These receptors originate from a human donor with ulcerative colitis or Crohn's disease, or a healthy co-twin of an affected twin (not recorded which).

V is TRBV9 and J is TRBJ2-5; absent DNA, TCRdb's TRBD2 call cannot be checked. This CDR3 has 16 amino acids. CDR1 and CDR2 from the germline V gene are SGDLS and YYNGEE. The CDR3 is CASSVAGGFLGETQYF.

The CDR3 is CASRVGGQTYEQYF. The chain carries TRBV12-3 or TRBV12-4 and TRBJ2-7; no DNA is available, so the TRBD1 call from TCRdb remains unchecked. The CDR3 totals 14 residues.

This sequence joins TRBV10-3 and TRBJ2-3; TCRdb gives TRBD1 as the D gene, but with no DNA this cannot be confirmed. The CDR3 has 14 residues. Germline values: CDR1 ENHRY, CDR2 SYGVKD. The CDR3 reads CAIAQGFSTDTQYF.

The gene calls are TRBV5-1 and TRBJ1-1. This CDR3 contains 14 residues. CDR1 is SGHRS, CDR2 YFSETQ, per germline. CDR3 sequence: CASSVGLPNTEAFF.

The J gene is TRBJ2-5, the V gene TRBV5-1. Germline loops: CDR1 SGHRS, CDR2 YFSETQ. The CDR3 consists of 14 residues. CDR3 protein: CASSLRTSQETQYF.

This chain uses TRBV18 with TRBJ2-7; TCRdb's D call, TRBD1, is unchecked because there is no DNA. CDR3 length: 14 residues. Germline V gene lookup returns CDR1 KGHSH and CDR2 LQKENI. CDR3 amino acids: CASSPAQGNHEQYF.

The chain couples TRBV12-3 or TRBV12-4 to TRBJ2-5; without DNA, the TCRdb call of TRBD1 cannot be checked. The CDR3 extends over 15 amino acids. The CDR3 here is CASSFWGAVPETQYF.

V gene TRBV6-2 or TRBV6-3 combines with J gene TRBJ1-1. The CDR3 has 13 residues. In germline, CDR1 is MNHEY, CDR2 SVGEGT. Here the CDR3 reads CASSYRETTEAFF.

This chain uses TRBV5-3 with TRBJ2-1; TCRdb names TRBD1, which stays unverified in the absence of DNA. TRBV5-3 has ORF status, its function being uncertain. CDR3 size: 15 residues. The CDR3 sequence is CARSLVEWGYNEQFF.

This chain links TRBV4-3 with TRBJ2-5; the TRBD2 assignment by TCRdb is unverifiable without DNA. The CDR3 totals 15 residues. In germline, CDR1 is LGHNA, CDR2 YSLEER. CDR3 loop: CASSRTGTSGETQYF.

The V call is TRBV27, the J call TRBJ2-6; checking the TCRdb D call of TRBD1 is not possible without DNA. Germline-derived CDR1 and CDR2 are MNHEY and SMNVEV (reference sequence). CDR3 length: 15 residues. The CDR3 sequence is CASSWGTGAANVLTF.

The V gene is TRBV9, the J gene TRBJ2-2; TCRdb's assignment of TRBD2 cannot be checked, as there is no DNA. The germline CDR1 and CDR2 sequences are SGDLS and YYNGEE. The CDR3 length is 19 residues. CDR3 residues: CASSGGLARVLPNTGELFF.

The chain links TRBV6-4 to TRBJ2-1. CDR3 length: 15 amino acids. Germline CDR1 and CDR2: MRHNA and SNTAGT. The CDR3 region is CASSVGSGSLNEQFF.

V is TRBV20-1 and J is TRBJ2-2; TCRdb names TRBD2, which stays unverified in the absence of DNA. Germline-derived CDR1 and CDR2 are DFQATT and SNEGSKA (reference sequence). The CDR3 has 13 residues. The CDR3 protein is CSAKRGWTGELFF.

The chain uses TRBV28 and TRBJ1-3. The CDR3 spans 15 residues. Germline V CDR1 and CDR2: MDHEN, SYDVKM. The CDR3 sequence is CASSLRRSSGNTIYF. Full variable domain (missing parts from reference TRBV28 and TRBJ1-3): DVKVTQSSRYLVKRTGEKVFLECVQDMDHENMFWYRQDPGLGLRLIYFSYDVKMKEKGDIPEGYSVSREKKERFSLILESASTNQTSMYLCASSLRRSSGNTIYFGEGSWLTVV.

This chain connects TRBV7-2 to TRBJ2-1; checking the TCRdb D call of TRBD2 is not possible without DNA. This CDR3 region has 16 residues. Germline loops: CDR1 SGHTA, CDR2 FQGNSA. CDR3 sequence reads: CASSVDSGFSYNEQFF.

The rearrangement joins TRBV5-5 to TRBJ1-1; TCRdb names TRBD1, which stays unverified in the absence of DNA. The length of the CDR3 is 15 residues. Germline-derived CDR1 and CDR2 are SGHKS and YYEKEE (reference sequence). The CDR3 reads CASSLGQRDTTEAFF.